These 19 T cell receptor beta chains were sequenced from one sample in a study of beta chain features in type 1 diabetes. Study observations and caveats: All four CD4+ subsets from Type 1 diabetes patients carried moderately but significantly shorter TCRB CDR3s.

These TCRs' antigens remain unknown. Every bit of the isolated RNA underwent reverse transcription, so sequencing read expressed TCRB transcripts. Profiling relied on immunoSEQ multiplex PCR, and the TCRdb table lists in-frame clones only, not all of them. Of hundreds of thousands of clones in the sample, roughly an eighth were seen once. The specimen sequenced was naive CD4+ T cells from blood. The source of these receptors is a man between 18 and 29 years old with type 1 diabetes.

The chain has TRBV18 and TRBJ2-1; D possibly corresponds to TRBD2 (5 bases). CDR1 and CDR2 (germline): KGHSH, LQKENI. V was clipped by 6 bases and J by 5 bases, with 20 bases between them. This CDR3 region has 16 residues. The CDR3 DNA follows: TGTGCCAGCTCCCCCAACGGACCCGGGAATAACAATGAGCAGTTCTTC. Translated, it gives CASSPNGPGNNNEQFF. The full variable domain, with the rest looked up from reference TRBV18 and TRBJ2-1, is NAGVMQNPRHLVRRRGQEARLRCSPMKGHSHVYWYRQLPEEGLKFMVYLQKENIIDESGMPKERFSAEFPKEGPSILRIQQVVRGDSAAYFCASSPNGPGNNNEQFFGPGTRLTVL.

This clone was observed a few times. The chain carries TRBV19 and TRBJ1-5, with TRBD1 matching over 9 bases. The CDR3 is 14 amino acids. Germline values: CDR1 LNHDA, CDR2 SQIVND (reference sequence). V lost 7 bases to trimming and J lost 2 bases; unmatched junction nucleotides: 3. The CDR3 spells CASMWTGGNQPQHF. CDR3 sequence (DNA): TGTGCCAGTATGTGGACAGGGGGCAATCAGCCCCAGCATTTT.

In this sample, this clone turned up a few times. This chain joins TRBV29-1 and TRBJ1-2; possibly TRBD1 for D (5 bases). CDR3 length: 11 residues. Trimming removed 7 bases at V and 7 bases at J, with 13 bases between. Germline V gene data show CDR1 as SQVTM and CDR2 as ANQGSEA. Written as DNA, the CDR3 is TGCAGCGCAGCCGGGGCCGGTGGCTACACCTTC. Residues: CSAAGAGGYTF.

A word on this clone: The sample carries other DNA sequences with the same CDR3. CDR3 sequence (DNA): TGTGCCAGCTCACCATCGAGGGACACTGAAGCTTTCTTT. It encodes CASSPSRDTEAFF. The chain employs TRBV18 and TRBJ1-1, with D unresolved. The germline gives CDR1 KGHSH, CDR2 LQKENI. Trimming stripped 2 bases from V and 3 bases from J, with 7 bases between. The CDR3 covers 13 residues.

The chain is built from TRBV7-9 and TRBJ2-5, with D perhaps being TRBD1 or TRBD2 (5 bases each). From germline, CDR1 is SEHNR and CDR2 FQNEAQ (reference sequence). The CDR3 contains 14 residues. V was cut by 1 base and J by 5 bases, with 11 bases left in between. This chain's CDR3 is CASSLVGGSETQYF. The CDR3 DNA reads TGTGCCAGCAGCTTAGTTGGGGGTTCGGAGACCCAGTACTTC.

This sequence joins TRBV6-5 and TRBJ1-2; D is undetermined. The germline V and J ends were trimmed by 5 bases and 0 bases, with 10 bases remaining between them. Germline CDR1 is MNHEY and CDR2 is SVGAGI. The CDR3 extends over 14 amino acids. The CDR3, as DNA: TGTGCCAGCAGTCTGCAGAAAGCTAACTATGGCTACACCTTC. Its protein product is CASSLQKANYGYTF.

This clone showed up just a few times. The V gene is TRBV28, the J gene TRBJ2-5, with TRBD1 matching 8 bases. Trimming took 5 bases from V and 5 from J; bases not matched to a gene: 7. Per the germline V gene, CDR1 is MDHEN and CDR2 is SYDVKM. The CDR3 runs to 14 residues. The CDR3: CASSPHRGLETQYF. CDR3 bases: TGTGCCAGCAGTCCTCACAGGGGGTTGGAGACCCAGTACTTC. Filled out from reference TRBV28 and TRBJ2-5, the complete variable domain reads DVKVTQSSRYLVKRTGEKVFLECVQDMDHENMFWYRQDPGLGLRLIYFSYDVKMKEKGDIPEGYSVSREKKERFSLILESASTNQTSMYLCASSPHRGLETQYFGPGTRLLVL.

A few counts support this clone. V and J are TRBV28 and TRBJ1-1, with a weak D call TRBD1 (6 bases). The germline CDR1 and CDR2 sequences are MDHEN and SYDVKM. The CDR3 extends over 14 amino acids. Trimming left V 5 bases short and J 7 bases short, with 17 bases between. CDR3 region: CASSLGQRRIEAFF. CDR3 in DNA: TGTGCCAGCAGTCTTGGACAGCGAAGGATTGAAGCTTTCTTT.

The rearrangement links TRBV19 to TRBJ1-6; perhaps TRBD1 as D (5 bases). Trimming took off 5 bases at V and 11 bases at J, with 19 bases between the two ends. The CDR3 extends over 15 amino acids. Germline V CDR1 and CDR2: LNHDA, SQIVND (reference sequence). The CDR3 DNA is TGTGCCAGTAGTTCGACTACGGGACTCCATACACCCCTCCACTTT. Protein: CASSSTTGLHTPLHF.

This clone was picked up a small number of times. The V gene is TRBV7-9, the J gene TRBJ1-5; D is uncertain. The germline V and J ends were trimmed by 0 bases and 5 bases, with 8 bases remaining between them. Germline CDR1 and CDR2: SEHNR and FQNEAQ (reference sequence). This CDR3 spans 14 amino acids. CDR3 loop: CASSLAASDQPQHF. The CDR3 coding sequence is TGTGCCAGCAGCTTAGCGGCCAGCGATCAGCCCCAGCATTTT.

The chain is built from TRBV6-4 and TRBJ2-3; 9 nucleotides match TRBD1. Losses at the gene ends were 3 bases for V and 5 bases for J; bases not matched to a gene: 6. CDR3 length: 15 amino acids. The germline gives CDR1 MRHNA, CDR2 SNTAGT. In nucleotides, the CDR3 is TGTGCCAGCAGTGATCGGGACAGGGTCCGAGATACGCAGTATTTT. This sequence encodes CASSDRDRVRDTQYF.

This clone turned up a few times. The chain couples TRBV18 to TRBJ2-1, with 11 bases that match TRBD2. Germline V gene lookup returns CDR1 KGHSH and CDR2 LQKENI. CDR3 length equals 15 residues. J was trimmed by 9 bases and V by 3 bases; bases with no gene match: 7. The CDR3 protein is CASSPMGLADREQFF. CDR3 DNA sequence: TGTGCCAGCTCACCTATGGGACTAGCGGACCGTGAGCAGTTCTTC.

This clone showed up just a few times. The J gene is TRBJ2-1, the V gene TRBV29-1, with D unresolved. This CDR3 comprises 13 residues. V was clipped by 7 bases and J by 0 bases, with 10 bases between them. Per germline, CDR1 SQVTM and CDR2 ANQGSEA. CDR3 sequence reads: CSADLSSYNEQFF. The CDR3 nucleotides are TGCAGCGCTGACTTGAGCTCCTACAATGAGCAGTTCTTC.

The chain employs TRBV29-1 and TRBJ1-4; D might be TRBD1 (5 bases). CDR1 and CDR2 from the germline V gene are SQVTM and ANQGSEA. Trimming removed 3 bases at V and 7 bases at J, with 15 bases between. The CDR3 loop spans 14 amino acids. The CDR3 sequence: CSVDERGGGEKLFF. CDR3 sequence (DNA): TGCAGCGTTGATGAGAGGGGAGGAGGTGAAAAACTGTTTTTT.

A few counts support this clone. The chain joins TRBV7-9 to TRBJ2-6; D uncertain. CDR1 and CDR2 (germline): SEHNR, FQNEAQ (reference sequence). The ends were cut back, 10 bases at V and 0 bases at J, with 10 bases in the middle. The CDR3 length is 14 residues. The CDR3 loop reads CATLANSGANVLTF. CDR3 DNA sequence: TGTGCCACCTTGGCGAACTCTGGGGCCAACGTCCTGACTTTC.

This chain joins TRBV30 and TRBJ2-1; D unclear. The V gene's germline CDR1 is GTSNPN and CDR2 SVGIG (reference sequence). V gave up 1 base and J gave up 5 bases, with 9 bases separating them. The CDR3 consists of 13 residues. CDR3 region: CAWSAWEHNEQFF. Here the CDR3 DNA reads TGTGCCTGGAGTGCCTGGGAACACAATGAGCAGTTCTTC.

This chain connects TRBV9 to TRBJ2-1; unclear D gene. This CDR3 has 13 residues. Germline CDR1 and CDR2: SGDLS and YYNGEE. V was trimmed by 1 base and J by 4 bases, leaving 6 bases between them. CDR3 nucleotides: TGTGCCAGCAGCGTACGTCCTTACAATGAGCAGTTCTTC. Translated, it gives CASSVRPYNEQFF. The variable domain in full, with the rest retrieved from reference TRBV9 and TRBJ2-1, is DSGVTQTPKHLITATGQRVTLRCSPRSGDLSVYWYQQSLDQGLQFLIQYYNGEERAKGNILERFSAQQFPDLHSELNLSSLELGDSALYFCASSVRPYNEQFFGPGTRLTVL.

In this sample, this clone turned up a few times. This chain uses TRBV19 with TRBJ2-1; the match to TRBD2 covers 7 bases. Germline trimming cut 5 bases from V and 2 bases from J; bases unmatched to any gene: 3. The CDR3 is made up of 14 amino acids. Germline CDR1 reads LNHDA; CDR2 reads SQIVND (reference sequence). Here the CDR3 reads CASSGLAAYNEQFF. The DNA for the CDR3 is TGTGCCAGTAGTGGGCTAGCGGCCTACAATGAGCAGTTCTTC. The variable domain in full, with the rest retrieved from reference TRBV19 and TRBJ2-1, is DGGITQSPKYLFRKEGQNVTLSCEQNLNHDAMYWYRQDPGQGLRLIYYSQIVNDFQKGDIAEGYSVSREKKESFPLTVTSAQKNPTAFYLCASSGLAAYNEQFFGPGTRLTVL.

This clone appeared a few times. The chain links TRBV7-2 to TRBJ2-7; 8 positions match TRBD1. Losses at the gene ends were 5 bases for V and 3 bases for J; bases not matched to a gene: 9. In germline, CDR1 is SGHTA, CDR2 FQGNSA. CDR3 size: 15 residues. The CDR3 DNA reads TGTGCCAGCAGCCTCCGGACAGGGTGGGACTACGAGCAGTACTTC. Protein: CASSLRTGWDYEQYF.